A single T cell receptor (beta chain) is shown here with its context. Its specificity is not known. The CDR3 length is 13 residues. The ends lost 6 bases at V and 6 bases at J; junction bases unmatched: 3. The data were taken from a study of T-cell reconstitution after alpha-beta-depleted transplantation in children. Preparation of the TCRbeta library used unique molecular identifiers. TCRdb re-called the PCR reads with MiXCR, one entry per CDR3 protein. Of 670,000 or so distinct CDR3 sequences detected, approximately 14% appear once; the ten largest clones hold 0.65% to 0.9%. Study-wide results and limits: The main origin of T-cell counts and diversity one year after transplant was newly produced T cells.

The material was PBMCs, obtained before TCRalphabeta/CD19-depleted stem cell transplant. The rearrangement joins TRBV12-3 or TRBV12-4 to TRBJ2-3, with TRBD2 matching 10 bases. The receptor was derived from a girl under 10 years old with congenital amegakaryocytic thrombocytopenia, due to receive a stem cell transplant. This chain's CDR3 is CASSPSGSDTQYF. The CDR3 DNA follows: TGTGCCAGCAGCCCTAGCGGGAGTGATACGCAGTATTTT.